This T cell receptor beta chain was sequenced for a study of cytomegalovirus exposure and HLA in healthy donors. PCR primers comprised 60 Vbeta and 13 Jbeta primers. Measured with immunoSEQ multiplex PCR; TCRdb has only the in-frame clones, and not every one. Of 150,000 or so clones detected, around 82% appear once; the ten largest clones hold 2% to 3%. CDR1 is MNHNS, CDR2 SASEGT, per germline. The CDR3 contains 15 residues. Likely unrecorded immune exposures existed in these nominally healthy donors. Study-level findings and limits: An analysis that was carried out later associated 16,951 TCR beta sequences with HLA alleles at 0.05 false discovery rate.

With respect to this clone: Its specificity is unknown.

Sequencing was performed on PBMCs. The gene calls are TRBV6-1 and TRBJ2-5; possibly TRBD1 for D (6 bases). The J call may be faulty, since TRBJ2-7 better matches the DNA end. The sequence derives from a man in his forties or fifties in good health and CMV-seronegative. The CDR3 sequence: CASSEPGAGIDEQYF. The CDR3 coding sequence is TGTGCCAGCAGTGAACCAGGGGCTGGCATTGACGAGCAGTACTTC.